The sequence of this T cell receptor beta chain was determined in a study of shared clonotypes between healthy human individuals. Libraries were prepared by immunoSEQ multiplex PCR; TCRdb keeps only in-frame clonotypes and omits some of them. The table records approximately 740,000 clones, 85% to 95% of them present only once. There are 14 residues in the CDR3. V lost 1 base and J 4 bases, leaving 11 bases between the germline ends. Germline CDR1 SGHDN, CDR2 FVKESK. Naive CD8 cells comprised CD45RO-negative, CCR7-positively selected cells, excluding terminally differentiated effector memory CD45RA+ cells.

This chain links TRBV14 with TRBJ2-7; D gene unclear. This clonotype was sampled from a man aged 25 to 40 in good health. The sample comprised naive CD8+ T cells sorted from blood. The CDR3 nucleotides read TGTGCCAGCAGCCAAGGTTCGGAGACGTACGAGCAGTACTTC. Protein sequence: CASSQGSETYEQYF.